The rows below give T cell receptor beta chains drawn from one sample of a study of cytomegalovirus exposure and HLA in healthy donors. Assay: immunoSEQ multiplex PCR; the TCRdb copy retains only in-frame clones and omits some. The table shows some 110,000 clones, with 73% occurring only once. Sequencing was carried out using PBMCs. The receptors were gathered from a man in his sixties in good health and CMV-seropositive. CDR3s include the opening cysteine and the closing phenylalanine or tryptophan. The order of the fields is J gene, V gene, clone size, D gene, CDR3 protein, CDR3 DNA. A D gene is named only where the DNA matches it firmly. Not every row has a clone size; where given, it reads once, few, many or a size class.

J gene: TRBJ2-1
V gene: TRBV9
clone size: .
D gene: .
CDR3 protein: CASSRGTYNEQFF
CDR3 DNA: TGTGCCAGCAGTAGGGGGACATACAATGAGCAGTTCTTC

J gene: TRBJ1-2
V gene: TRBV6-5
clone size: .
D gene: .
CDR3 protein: CASSPRSFYGYTF
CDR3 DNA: TGTGCCAGCAGTCCTCGGTCCTTTTATGGCTACACCTTC

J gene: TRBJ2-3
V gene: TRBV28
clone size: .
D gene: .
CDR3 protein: CASRLQGGDTQYF
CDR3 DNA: TGTGCCAGCAGACTGCAGGGTGGAGATACGCAGTATTTT

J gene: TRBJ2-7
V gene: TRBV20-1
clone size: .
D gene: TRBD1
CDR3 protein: CSALGTEEQYF
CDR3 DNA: TGCAGTGCTCTGGGGACAGAAGAGCAGTACTTC

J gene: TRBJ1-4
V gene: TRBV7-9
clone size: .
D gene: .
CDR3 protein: CASSLGSVASTNEKLFF
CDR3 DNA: TGTGCCAGCAGCTTAGGTTCAGTGGCTTCAACTAATGAAAAACTGTTTTTT

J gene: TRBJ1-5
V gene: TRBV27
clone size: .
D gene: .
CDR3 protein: CASSLSGGDNQPQHF
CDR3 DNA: TGTGCCAGCAGTTTATCGGGGGGGGACAATCAGCCCCAGCATTTT

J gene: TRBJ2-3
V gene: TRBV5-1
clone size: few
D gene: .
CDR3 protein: CASSAGSYSTDTQYF
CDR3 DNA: TGCGCCAGCAGCGCGGGGTCGTATAGCACAGATACGCAGTATTTT

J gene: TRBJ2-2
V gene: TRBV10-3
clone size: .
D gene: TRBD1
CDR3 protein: CAISEGGAPGTGELFF
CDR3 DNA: TGTGCCATCAGTGAAGGGGGCGCCCCAGGCACCGGGGAGCTGTTTTTT

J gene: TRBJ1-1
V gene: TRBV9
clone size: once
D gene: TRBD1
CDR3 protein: CASSVNFRKGQGVEAFF
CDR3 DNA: TGTGCCAGCAGCGTAAATTTCCGCAAGGGACAGGGGGTTGAAGCTTTCTTT

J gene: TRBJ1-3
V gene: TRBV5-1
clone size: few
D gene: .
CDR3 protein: CASSLGGRETSGNTIYF
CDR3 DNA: TGCGCCAGCAGCTTGGGTGGCAGGGAAACCTCTGGAAACACCATATATTTT

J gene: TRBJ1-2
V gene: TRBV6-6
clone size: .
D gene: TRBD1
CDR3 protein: CASRKTGGYGYTF
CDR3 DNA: TGTGCCAGCAGAAAGACAGGGGGCTATGGCTACACCTTC

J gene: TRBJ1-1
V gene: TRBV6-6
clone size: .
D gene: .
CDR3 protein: CASSQGLVMNTEAFF
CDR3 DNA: TGTGCCAGCAGTCAGGGTTTGGTCATGAACACTGAAGCTTTCTTT

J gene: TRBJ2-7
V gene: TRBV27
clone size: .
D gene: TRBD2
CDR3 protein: CASRTSGTYEQYF
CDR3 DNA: TGTGCCAGCAGGACTAGCGGAACCTACGAGCAGTACTTC

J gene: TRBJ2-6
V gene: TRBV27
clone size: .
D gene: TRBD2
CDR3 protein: CASRRGVSGANVLTF
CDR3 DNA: TGTGCCAGTCGTCGGGGGGTCTCTGGGGCCAACGTCCTGACTTTC

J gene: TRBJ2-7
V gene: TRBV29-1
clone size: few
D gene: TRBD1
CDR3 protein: CSAWGGQGADEQYF
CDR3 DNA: TGCAGCGCCTGGGGGGGACAGGGGGCCGACGAGCAGTACTTC

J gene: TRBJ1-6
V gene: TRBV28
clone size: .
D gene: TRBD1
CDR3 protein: CASSVDRGYNSPLHF
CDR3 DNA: TGTGCCAGCAGTGTAGACAGGGGCTATAATTCACCCCTCCACTTT

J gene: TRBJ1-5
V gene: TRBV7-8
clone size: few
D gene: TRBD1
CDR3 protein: CASSLGQGQPQHF
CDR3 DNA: TGTGCCAGCAGCTTAGGACAGGGACAGCCCCAGCATTTT

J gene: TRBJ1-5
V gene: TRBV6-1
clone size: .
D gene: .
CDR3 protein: CASSDRVRQPQHF
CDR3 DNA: TGTGCCAGCAGTGACAGGGTTCGCCAGCCCCAGCATTTT

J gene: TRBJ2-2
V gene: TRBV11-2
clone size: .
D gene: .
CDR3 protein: CASSSRGFANTGELFF
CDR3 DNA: TGTGCCAGCAGCTCGAGAGGTTTCGCGAACACCGGGGAGCTGTTTTTT

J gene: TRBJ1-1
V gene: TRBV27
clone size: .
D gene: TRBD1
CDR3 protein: CASSHSPSTGGNTEAFF
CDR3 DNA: TGTGCCAGCAGCCATTCTCCCTCGACAGGGGGGAACACTGAAGCTTTCTTT

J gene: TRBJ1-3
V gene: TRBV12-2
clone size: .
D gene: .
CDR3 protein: CASRSRHTSGNTIYF
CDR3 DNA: TGTGCAAGTCGCTCTCGACATACTTCTGGAAACACCATATATTTT

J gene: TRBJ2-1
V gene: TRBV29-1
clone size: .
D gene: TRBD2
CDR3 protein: CSVVKTLAGGSSYNEQFF
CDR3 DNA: TGCAGCGTTGTCAAGACCCTAGCGGGGGGGAGCTCCTACAATGAGCAGTTCTTC

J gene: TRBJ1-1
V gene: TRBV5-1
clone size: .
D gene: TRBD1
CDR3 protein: CASSRYRGRDLNTEAFF
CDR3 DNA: TGCGCCAGCAGCAGGTACAGGGGGCGCGACTTGAACACTGAAGCTTTCTTT

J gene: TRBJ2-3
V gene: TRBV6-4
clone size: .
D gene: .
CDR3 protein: CASSISGGPGDTQYF
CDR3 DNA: TGTGCCAGCAGTATTTCCGGGGGGCCGGGGGATACGCAGTATTTT

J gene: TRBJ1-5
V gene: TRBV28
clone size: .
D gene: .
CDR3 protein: CASRQGERPQHF
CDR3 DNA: TGTGCCAGCAGACAAGGGGAACGGCCCCAGCATTTT

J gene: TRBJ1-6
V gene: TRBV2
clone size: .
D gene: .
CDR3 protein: CASSLKDSYNSPLHF
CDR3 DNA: TGTGCCAGCAGTCTGAAGGACAGCTATAATTCACCCCTCCACTTT

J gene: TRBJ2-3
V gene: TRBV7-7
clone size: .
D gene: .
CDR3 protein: CASSLYLTGADTQYF
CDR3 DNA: TGTGCTAGCAGCCTATATTTGACCGGAGCAGATACGCAGTATTTT

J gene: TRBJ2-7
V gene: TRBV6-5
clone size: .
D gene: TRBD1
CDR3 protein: CASSPDRDYEQYF
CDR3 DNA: TGTGCCAGCAGCCCCGACAGGGACTACGAGCAGTACTTC

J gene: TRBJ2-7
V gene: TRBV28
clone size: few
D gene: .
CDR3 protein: CASSSLRWGEKMGEQYF
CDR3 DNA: TGTGCCAGCAGTTCATTAAGGTGGGGAGAAAAGATGGGCGAGCAGTACTTC